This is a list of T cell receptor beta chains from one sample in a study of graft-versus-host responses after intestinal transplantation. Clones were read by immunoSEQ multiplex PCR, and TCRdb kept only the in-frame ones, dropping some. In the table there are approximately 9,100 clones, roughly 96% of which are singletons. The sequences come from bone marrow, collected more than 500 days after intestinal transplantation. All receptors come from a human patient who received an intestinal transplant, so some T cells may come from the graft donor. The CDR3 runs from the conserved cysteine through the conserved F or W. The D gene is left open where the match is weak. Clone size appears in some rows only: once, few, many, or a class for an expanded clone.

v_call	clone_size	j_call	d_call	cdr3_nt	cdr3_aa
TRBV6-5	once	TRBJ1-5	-	TGTGCCAGCAGTTACGGTCATCAGCCCCAGCATTTT	CASSYGHQPQHF
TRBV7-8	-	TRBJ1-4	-	TGTGCCAGCAGCTCCTCCCCGAACACGGCCAATGAAAAACTGTTTTTT	CASSSSPNTANEKLFF
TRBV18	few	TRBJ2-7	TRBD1	TGTGCCAGCTCACCTGACAGGGCCGAGCAGTACTTC	CASSPDRAEQYF
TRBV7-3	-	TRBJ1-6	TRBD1	TGTGCCAGCAGCAGGACAGGTGTTTCCTATAATTCACCCCTCCACTTT	CASSRTGVSYNSPLHF
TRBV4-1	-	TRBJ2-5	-	TGCGCCAGCAGCCAGGGTGGACGGACCCAAGAGACCCAGTACTTC	CASSQGGRTQETQYF
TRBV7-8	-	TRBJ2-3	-	TGTGCCAGCAGCTTAGAAAGGAATACGCAGTATTTT	CASSLERNTQYF
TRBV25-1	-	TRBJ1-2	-	TGTGCCAGCAGTGATCCCGGACAGAGGAGTAACTATGGCTACACCTTC	CASSDPGQRSNYGYTF
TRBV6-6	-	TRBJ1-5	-	TGTGCCAGCATGATCGCGGGCAATCAGCCCCAGCATTTT	CASMIAGNQPQHF
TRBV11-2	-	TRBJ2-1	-	TGTGCCAGCAGCTTTAGCGCGCAAGGGGCGTACAATGAGCAGTTCTTC	CASSFSAQGAYNEQFF
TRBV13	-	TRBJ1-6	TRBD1	TGTGCCAGCAGCTTTGGAGGGACAGACTATTCCCCCAATAATTCACCCCTCCACTTT	CASSFGGTDYSPNNSPLHF
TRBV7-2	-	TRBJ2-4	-	TGTGCCAGCAGCACAACCTCCGGACTTAAAGGAGACATTCAGTACTTC	CASSTTSGLKGDIQYF
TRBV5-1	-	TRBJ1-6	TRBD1	TGCGCCAGCAGCCCCCGGGACAGGGAATCCTCACCCCTCCACTTT	CASSPRDRESSPLHF
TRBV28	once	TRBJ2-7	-	TGTGCCAGCGGGATACAGTACGAGCAGTACTTC	CASGIQYEQYF
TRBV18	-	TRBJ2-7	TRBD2	TGTGCCAGCTCCGCGGGGGGGGACGAGCAGTACTTC	CASSAGGDEQYF
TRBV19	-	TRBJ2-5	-	TGTGCCAGTAGTATAGCCGAGAGGGGAAGTGGAGAGACCCAGTACTTC	CASSIAERGSGETQYF
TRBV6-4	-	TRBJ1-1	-	TGTGCCAGCAGTGACTCGCCGGACGGGAACACTGAAGCTTTCTTT	CASSDSPDGNTEAFF
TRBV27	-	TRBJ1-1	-	TGTGCCAGCAGTTTAGTGGGGGGGAACACTGAAGCTTTCTTT	CASSLVGGNTEAFF
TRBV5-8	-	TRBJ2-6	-	TGTGCCAGCAGCTTCCTACGGGGGAAGCCTGGGGCCAACGTCCTGACTTTC	CASSFLRGKPGANVLTF
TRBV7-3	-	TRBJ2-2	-	TGTGCCAGCAGCTTATCGGGGGTAGGCCCCTTCGGGAGTCGCAACACCGGGGAGCTGTTTTTT	CASSLSGVGPFGSRNTGELFF
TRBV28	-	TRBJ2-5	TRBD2	TGTGCCAGCGGCTCTTTAGCGGGAGGGGGAGAGACCCAGTACTTC	CASGSLAGGGETQYF
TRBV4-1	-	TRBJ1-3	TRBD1	TGCGCCAGCAGCCAAGAATCCGACAGGGGGCCCCCTGGAAACACCATATATTTT	CASSQESDRGPPGNTIYF
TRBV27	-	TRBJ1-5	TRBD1	TGTGCCAGCAGTTCAGACAGGGGCAATCAGCCCCAGCATTTT	CASSSDRGNQPQHF
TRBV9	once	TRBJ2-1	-	TGTGCCAGCAGTCCATTCGGGACTCGGTACAATGAGCAGTTCTTC	CASSPFGTRYNEQFF
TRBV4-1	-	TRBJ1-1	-	TGCGCCAGCAGCCAAGCCGGGGCAGGGGCGGACACTGAAGCTTTCTTT	CASSQAGAGADTEAFF